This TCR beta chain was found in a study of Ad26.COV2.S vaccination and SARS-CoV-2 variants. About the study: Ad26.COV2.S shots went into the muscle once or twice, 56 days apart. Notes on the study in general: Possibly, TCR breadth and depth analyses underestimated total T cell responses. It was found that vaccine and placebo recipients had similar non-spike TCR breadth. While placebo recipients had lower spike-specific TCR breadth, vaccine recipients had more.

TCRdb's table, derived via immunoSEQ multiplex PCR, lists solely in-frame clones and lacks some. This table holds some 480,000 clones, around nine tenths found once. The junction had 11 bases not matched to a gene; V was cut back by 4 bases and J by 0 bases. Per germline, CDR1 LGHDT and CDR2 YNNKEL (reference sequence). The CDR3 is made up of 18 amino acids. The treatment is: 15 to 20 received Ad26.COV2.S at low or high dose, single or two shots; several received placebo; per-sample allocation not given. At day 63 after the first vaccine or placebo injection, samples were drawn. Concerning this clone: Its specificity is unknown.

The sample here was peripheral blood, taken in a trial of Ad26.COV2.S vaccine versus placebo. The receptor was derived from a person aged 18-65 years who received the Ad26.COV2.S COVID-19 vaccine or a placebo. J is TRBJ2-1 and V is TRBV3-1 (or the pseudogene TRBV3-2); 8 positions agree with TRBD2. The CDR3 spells CASSPSGSPRSSYNEQFF. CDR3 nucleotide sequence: TGTGCCAGCAGCCCCAGCGGGAGTCCCCGAAGCTCCTACAATGAGCAGTTCTTC.